This entry features one T cell receptor beta chain sequence. Its antigen remains unidentified. TCRdb processed the reads anew with MiXCR; each CDR3 protein has one entry. The sample contains fewer than 30,000 distinct CDR3 sequences, about two thirds of which appear only once. The graft donor-derived T-allo10 cells reportedly recognize host alloantigens, are anergic, and suppress alloantigen-specifically. This entry belongs to a study of type 1 regulatory T cells. Across the whole study: This in vitro CD4 product, T-allo10, is enriched for Tr1 cells and alloantigen-specific.

Germline V CDR1 and CDR2: MNHNS, SASEGT. The CDR3 sequence is 15 residues long. V lost 0 bases and J 0 bases, leaving 6 bases between the germline ends. The sequenced material came from cultured T cells, either the whole culture or a sorted T cell fraction (not recorded which). The subset: Tr1-enriched cell product generated in vitro against host alloantigens. The clonotype comes from a human donor in good health. The V gene is TRBV6-1, the J gene TRBJ1-5; no reliable D call. The CDR3 protein is CASSEAPGSNQPQHF. The CDR3, as DNA: TGTGCCAGCAGTGAAGCGCCCGGTAGCAATCAGCCCCAGCATTTT.